The clone carrying this T cell receptor beta chain was recorded only once. This sample stems from a study of blood T cell repertoires in COVID-19. Across the study: COVID-19 samples collected from the United States, Italy and Spain covered acute and convalescent phases. PBMCs, B-cell-depleted T cells, or T cells were the source of the cDNA or gDNA that made up the material.

Authors' processing steps: It was from reference gene primer amplification that nucleated cell counts were estimated. Repertoires were generated with immunoSEQ multiplex PCR, while TCRdb's copy carries only in-frame clones and drops some. The DNA gave D and trimming, while V, J and clone size come from that table. The repertoire includes 200,000 to 300,000 clones, more than 75% of them detected once, and about 2.5% sits in the top ten. This CDR3 region has 15 residues. Trimming shortened V by 7 bases and J by 0 bases, and 13 bases separated the two germline ends. In germline, CDR1 is MDHEN, CDR2 SYDVKM.

This sequence originates from a woman aged 45-65 years with acute or convalescent COVID-19. Sequences were obtained from peripheral blood. The chain employs TRBV28 and TRBJ1-5; D gene uncertain. The CDR3 DNA is TGTGCCAGCAATTTGTGGCGGATTAGCAATCAGCCCCAGCATTTT. Its protein is CASNLWRISNQPQHF.